This T cell receptor beta chain was profiled in a study of blood T cell repertoires in COVID-19. Overall study: Some COVID-19 samples were acute and others convalescent; all came from the United States, Italy and Spain. PBMCs, B-cell-depleted T cells, or T cells were the source of the cDNA or gDNA that made up the material.

The germline gives CDR1 MGHRA, CDR2 YSYEKL. The CDR3 runs 15 residues. V dropped 2 bases and J dropped 6 bases, with 16 bases sitting between them. Per the original data handling: Reference gene primer amplification yielded estimated nucleated cell counts. Measured with immunoSEQ multiplex PCR; TCRdb has only the in-frame clones, and not every one. V, J and clone size reflect that table, while D and trimming were determined from the DNA. The sample has about 42,000 clones, about 89% seen once; the top ten hold about 0.36%. The genes are TRBV4-1 and TRBJ1-1; perhaps TRBD1 as D (6 bases). The receptor was isolated from a human donor in a cohort sampled during active COVID-19. Specimen: peripheral blood. CDR3 nucleotides: TGCGCCAGCAGCCAATCCCCAGGGGTTTTCTCTGAAGCTTTCTTT. This translates into CASSQSPGVFSEAFF.